Sequencing of this TCR beta chain was carried out in a study of beta chain features in type 1 diabetes. Study observations and caveats: In all four CD4+ subsets, TCRB CDR3 length was significantly, moderately reduced in type 1 diabetes.

This clone was found a few times. The antigen is undetermined. Since all of the isolated RNA was reverse transcribed, expressed TCRB transcripts were what got sequenced. Profiling relied on immunoSEQ multiplex PCR, and the TCRdb table lists in-frame clones only, not all of them. The table lists hundreds of thousands of clones, around an eighth of them singletons, with around 0.04% in the top ten. The specimen sequenced was naive CD4+ T cells from blood. This TCR was sampled from a man younger than 30 with type 1 diabetes.

The CDR3 DNA follows: TGTGCCAGCAGCCGTCCAGGGCGGGGGGGATTTCAAGAGACCCAGTACTTC. Residues: CASSRPGRGGFQETQYF. The chain uses TRBV28 and TRBJ2-5, with 9 bases lining up with TRBD2. This CDR3 region has 17 residues. Germline-derived CDR1 and CDR2 are MDHEN and SYDVKM. V was pared by 6 bases and J by 2 bases, with 13 bases of the junction left unmatched.